The rows below give T cell receptor beta chains drawn from one sample of a study of shared clonotypes between healthy human individuals. Libraries were prepared by immunoSEQ multiplex PCR; TCRdb keeps only in-frame clonotypes and omits some of them. The repertoire consists of more than 850,000 clones, with 75% to 80% occurring once and the leading ten covering 0.5% to 0.6%. Sequenced input: memory CD4+ T cells from PBMCs. The receptors here all came from a man aged 18 to 35 in good health. Some clones in this sample may be carry-over from other donors' samples. Both conserved end residues are part of each CDR3. The D gene is left open where the match is weak. The size field is filled for only some rows; it gives once, few, many or a size class.

v_gene: TRBV29-1
abundance: few
len: 14
d_gene: TRBD1
j_gene: TRBJ1-1
CDR3nt: TGCAGCGCTAGGACAGGGGTTTTCGACACTGAAGCTTTCTTT
CDR3aa: CSARTGVFDTEAFF

v_gene: TRBV5-4
abundance: NA
len: 16
d_gene: NA
j_gene: TRBJ2-5
CDR3nt: TGTGCCAGCAGCCAGGGGGGACAAGGGCAGCAAGAGACCCAGTACTTC
CDR3aa: CASSQGGQGQQETQYF

v_gene: TRBV5-1
abundance: NA
len: 15
d_gene: NA
j_gene: TRBJ1-1
CDR3nt: TGCGCCAGCAGCTACCGACGGGGTGCCGGCACTGAAGCTTTCTTT
CDR3aa: CASSYRRGAGTEAFF

v_gene: TRBV18
abundance: NA
len: 17
d_gene: TRBD1
j_gene: TRBJ1-4
CDR3nt: TGTGCCAGCTCACTCTATAGACAGGGGGCAACTAATGAAAAACTGTTTTTT
CDR3aa: CASSLYRQGATNEKLFF

v_gene: TRBV7-8
abundance: NA
len: 13
d_gene: NA
j_gene: TRBJ2-5
CDR3nt: TGTGCCAGCAGCTCGGACAGAAAAGAGACCCAGTACTTC
CDR3aa: CASSSDRKETQYF

v_gene: TRBV11-2
abundance: NA
len: 17
d_gene: TRBD1
j_gene: TRBJ1-1
CDR3nt: TGTGCCAGCAGCCCTACAGGGGGCTTCTTGATGAACACTGAAGCTTTCTTT
CDR3aa: CASSPTGGFLMNTEAFF

v_gene: TRBV7-8
abundance: NA
len: 15
d_gene: NA
j_gene: TRBJ2-5
CDR3nt: TGTGCCAGCAGCTTAGCCACCGGGACCCAGAGGACCCAGTACTTC
CDR3aa: CASSLATGTQRTQYF

v_gene: TRBV7-9
abundance: NA
len: 15
d_gene: TRBD2
j_gene: TRBJ2-3
CDR3nt: TGTGCCAGCAGCGTTACTAGCGGGAGGGCAGATACGCAGTATTTT
CDR3aa: CASSVTSGRADTQYF

v_gene: TRBV10-2
abundance: few
len: 13
d_gene: NA
j_gene: TRBJ2-5
CDR3nt: TGCGCCAGCAGCGAGGACTTGTGGGAGACCCAGTACTTC
CDR3aa: CASSEDLWETQYF

v_gene: TRBV14
abundance: once
len: 12
d_gene: TRBD2
j_gene: TRBJ2-7
CDR3nt: TGTGCCAGCAGCTTAGGACTAGGCGAGCAGTACTTC
CDR3aa: CASSLGLGEQYF

v_gene: TRBV5-1
abundance: NA
len: 18
d_gene: NA
j_gene: TRBJ1-1
CDR3nt: TGCGCCAGCAGCTTGGGATTCGGGACGGACCCTTCGAACACTGAAGCTTTCTTT
CDR3aa: CASSLGFGTDPSNTEAFF

v_gene: TRBV30
abundance: many
len: 13
d_gene: NA
j_gene: TRBJ1-6
CDR3nt: TGTGCCTGGAATTGGGGGCTTGATTCACCCCTCCACTTT
CDR3aa: CAWNWGLDSPLHF

v_gene: TRBV2
abundance: few
len: 13
d_gene: NA
j_gene: TRBJ1-1
CDR3nt: TGTGCCAGTACACAGTCCATGAACACTGAAGCTTTCTTT
CDR3aa: CASTQSMNTEAFF

v_gene: TRBV6-1
abundance: NA
len: 11
d_gene: NA
j_gene: TRBJ1-5
CDR3nt: TGTGCCAGCAGTGAATCGCAGCCCCAGCATTTT
CDR3aa: CASSESQPQHF

v_gene: TRBV9
abundance: NA
len: 15
d_gene: NA
j_gene: TRBJ2-2
CDR3nt: TGTGCCAGCAGCACTTGGGGGGTTGTCACCGGGGAGCTGTTTTTT
CDR3aa: CASSTWGVVTGELFF

v_gene: TRBV4-1
abundance: NA
len: 17
d_gene: TRBD2
j_gene: TRBJ2-3
CDR3nt: TGCGCCAGCAGCCAAGATCCCCGGGGAGGGGGCACAGATACGCAGTATTTT
CDR3aa: CASSQDPRGGGTDTQYF